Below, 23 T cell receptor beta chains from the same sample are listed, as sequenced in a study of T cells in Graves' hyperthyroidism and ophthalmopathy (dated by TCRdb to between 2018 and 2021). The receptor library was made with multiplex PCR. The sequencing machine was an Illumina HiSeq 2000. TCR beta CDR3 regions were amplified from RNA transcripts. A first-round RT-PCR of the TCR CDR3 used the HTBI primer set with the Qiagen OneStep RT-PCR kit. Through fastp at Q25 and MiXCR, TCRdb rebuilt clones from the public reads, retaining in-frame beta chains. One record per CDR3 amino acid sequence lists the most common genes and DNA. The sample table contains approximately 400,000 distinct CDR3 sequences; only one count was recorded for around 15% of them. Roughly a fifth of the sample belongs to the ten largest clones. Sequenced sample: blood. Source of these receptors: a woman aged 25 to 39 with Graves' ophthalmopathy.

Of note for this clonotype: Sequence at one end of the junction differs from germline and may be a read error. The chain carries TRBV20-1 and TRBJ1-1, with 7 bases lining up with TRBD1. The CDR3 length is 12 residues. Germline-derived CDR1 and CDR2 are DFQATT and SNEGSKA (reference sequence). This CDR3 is CSAITGETEAVF. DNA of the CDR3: TGCAGTGCTATCACAGGGGAGACTGAAGCTGTCTTT.

CDR3 nucleotide sequence: TGTGCCAGCAGTTTTCAGGGGTATTCCTACAATGAGCAGTTCTTC. Protein: CASSFQGYSYNEQFF. This rearrangement joins TRBV28 to TRBJ2-1, with a possible D match to TRBD1 (6 bases). V was trimmed by 3 bases and J by 1 base, leaving 10 bases between them. The CDR3 sequence is 15 residues long. Germline assignment: CDR1 MDHEN and CDR2 SYDVKM.

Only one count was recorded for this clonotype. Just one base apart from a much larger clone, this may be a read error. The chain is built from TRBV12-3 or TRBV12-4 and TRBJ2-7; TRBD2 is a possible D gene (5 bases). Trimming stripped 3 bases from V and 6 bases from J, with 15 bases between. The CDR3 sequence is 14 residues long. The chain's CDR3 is CASSFSGSRGEQYF. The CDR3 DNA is TGTGCCAGCAGTTTCTCGGGGTCCCGGGGCGAGCAGTACTTC.

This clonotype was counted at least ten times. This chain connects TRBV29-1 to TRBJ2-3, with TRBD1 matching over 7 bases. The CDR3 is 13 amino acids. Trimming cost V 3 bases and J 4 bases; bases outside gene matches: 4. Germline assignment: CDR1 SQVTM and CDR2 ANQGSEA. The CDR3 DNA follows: TGCAGCGTTGAGACAGGGCGAGCAGATACGCAGTATTTT. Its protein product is CSVETGRADTQYF.

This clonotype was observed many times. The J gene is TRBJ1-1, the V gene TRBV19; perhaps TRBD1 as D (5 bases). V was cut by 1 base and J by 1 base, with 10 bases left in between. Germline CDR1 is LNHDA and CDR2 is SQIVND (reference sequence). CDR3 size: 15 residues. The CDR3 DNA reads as TGTGCCAGTAGTATAGCCGGGGCAGCGAACACTGAAGCTTTCTTT. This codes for CASSIAGAANTEAFF.

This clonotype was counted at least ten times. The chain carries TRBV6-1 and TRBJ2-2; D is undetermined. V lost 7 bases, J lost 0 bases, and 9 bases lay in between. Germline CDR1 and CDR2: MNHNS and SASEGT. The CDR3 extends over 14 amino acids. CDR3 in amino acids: CASIGRANTGELFF. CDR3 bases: TGTGCCAGCATCGGACGTGCGAACACCGGGGAGCTGTTTTTT.

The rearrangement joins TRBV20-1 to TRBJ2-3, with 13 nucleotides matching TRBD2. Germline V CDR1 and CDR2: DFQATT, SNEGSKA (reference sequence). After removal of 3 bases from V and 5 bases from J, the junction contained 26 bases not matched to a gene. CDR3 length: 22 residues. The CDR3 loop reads CSASSSGPLAGGVFGPQDTQYF. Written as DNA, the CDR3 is TGCAGTGCTAGTTCCTCAGGGCCACTAGCGGGGGGGGTATTTGGTCCACAAGATACGCAGTATTTT.

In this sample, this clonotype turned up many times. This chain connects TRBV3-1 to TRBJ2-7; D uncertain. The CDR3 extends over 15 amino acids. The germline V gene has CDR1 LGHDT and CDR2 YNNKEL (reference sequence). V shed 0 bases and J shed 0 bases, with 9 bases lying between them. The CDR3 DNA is TGTGCCAGCAGCCAAGATTTGGGCAGCTCCTACGAGCAGTACTTC. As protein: CASSQDLGSSYEQYF.

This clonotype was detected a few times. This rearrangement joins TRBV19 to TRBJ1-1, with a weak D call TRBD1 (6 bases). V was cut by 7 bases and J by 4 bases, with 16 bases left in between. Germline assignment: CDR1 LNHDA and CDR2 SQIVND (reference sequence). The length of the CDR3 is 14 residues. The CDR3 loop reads CASTRGAWVTEAFF. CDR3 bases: TGTGCCAGTACCCGGGGGGCTTGGGTCACTGAAGCTTTCTTT.

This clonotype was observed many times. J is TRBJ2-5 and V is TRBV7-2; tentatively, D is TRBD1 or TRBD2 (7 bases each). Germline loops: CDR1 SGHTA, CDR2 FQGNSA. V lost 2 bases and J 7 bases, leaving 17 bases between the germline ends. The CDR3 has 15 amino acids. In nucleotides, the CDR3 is TGTGCCAGCAGCTTACAGGGGGGGGGGGGGGGGACCCAGTACTTC. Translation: CASSLQGGGGGTQYF.

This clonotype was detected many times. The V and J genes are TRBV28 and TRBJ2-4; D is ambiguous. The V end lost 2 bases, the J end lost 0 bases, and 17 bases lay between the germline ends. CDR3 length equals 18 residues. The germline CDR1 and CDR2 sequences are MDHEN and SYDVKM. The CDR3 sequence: CASSLSRSGLLAKNIQYF. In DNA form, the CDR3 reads TGTGCCAGCAGTTTAAGTAGATCGGGTCTTCTAGCCAAAAACATTCAGTACTTC.

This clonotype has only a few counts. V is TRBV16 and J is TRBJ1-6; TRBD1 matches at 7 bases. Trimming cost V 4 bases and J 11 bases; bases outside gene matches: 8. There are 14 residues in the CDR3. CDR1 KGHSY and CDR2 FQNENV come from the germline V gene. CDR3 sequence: CASSLGDRMTPLHF. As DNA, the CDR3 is TGTGCCAGCAGCCTAGGGGACAGAATGACACCCCTCCACTTT.

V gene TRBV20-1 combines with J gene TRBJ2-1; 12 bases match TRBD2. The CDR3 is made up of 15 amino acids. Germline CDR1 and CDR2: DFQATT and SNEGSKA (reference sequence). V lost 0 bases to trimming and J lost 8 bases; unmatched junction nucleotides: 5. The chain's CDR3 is CSARDTSGGIYEQFF. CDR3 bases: TGCAGTGCTAGAGATACTAGCGGGGGGATCTATGAGCAGTTCTTC.

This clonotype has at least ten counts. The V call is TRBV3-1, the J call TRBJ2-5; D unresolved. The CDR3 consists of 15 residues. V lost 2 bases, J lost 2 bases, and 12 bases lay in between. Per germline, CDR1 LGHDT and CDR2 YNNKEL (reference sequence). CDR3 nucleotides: TGTGCCAGCAGCCAACATCCCACACGGCAAGAGACCCAGTACTTC. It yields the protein CASSQHPTRQETQYF.

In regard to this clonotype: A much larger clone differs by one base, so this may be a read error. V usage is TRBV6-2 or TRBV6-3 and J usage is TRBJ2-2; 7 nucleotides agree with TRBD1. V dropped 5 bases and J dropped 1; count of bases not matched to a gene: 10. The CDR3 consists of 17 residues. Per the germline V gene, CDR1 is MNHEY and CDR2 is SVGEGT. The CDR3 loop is CASSKGPYRGNTGELFF. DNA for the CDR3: TGTGCCAGCAGTAAAGGTCCGTACAGGGGGAACACCGGGGAGCTGTTTTTT.

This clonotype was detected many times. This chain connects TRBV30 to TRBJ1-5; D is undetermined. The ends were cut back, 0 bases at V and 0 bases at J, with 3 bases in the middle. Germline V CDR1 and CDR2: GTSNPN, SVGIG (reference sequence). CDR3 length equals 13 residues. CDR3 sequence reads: CAWSVNSNQPQHF. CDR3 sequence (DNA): TGTGCCTGGAGTGTGAATAGCAATCAGCCCCAGCATTTT.

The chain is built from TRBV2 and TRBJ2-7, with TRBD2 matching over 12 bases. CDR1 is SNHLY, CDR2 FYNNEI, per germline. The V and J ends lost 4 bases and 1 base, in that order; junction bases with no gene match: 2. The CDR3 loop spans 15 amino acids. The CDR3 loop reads CASSGLAGVSYEQYF. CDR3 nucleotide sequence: TGTGCCAGCAGTGGACTAGCGGGAGTGTCCTACGAGCAGTACTTC. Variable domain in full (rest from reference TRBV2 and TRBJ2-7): EPEVTQTPSHQVTQMGQEVILRCVPISNHLYFYWYRQILGQKVEFLVSFYNNEISEKSEIFDDQFSVERPDGSNFTLKIRSTKLEDSAMYFCASSGLAGVSYEQYFGPGTRLTVT.

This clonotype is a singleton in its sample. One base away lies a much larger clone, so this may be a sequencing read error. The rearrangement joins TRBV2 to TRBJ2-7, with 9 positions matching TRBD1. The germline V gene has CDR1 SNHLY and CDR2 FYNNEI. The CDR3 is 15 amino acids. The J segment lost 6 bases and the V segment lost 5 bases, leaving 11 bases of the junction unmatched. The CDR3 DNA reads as TGTGCCAGCAGTTCTACAGGGGGCCCTCGGAGCGAGCAGTACTTC. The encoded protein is CASSSTGGPRSEQYF.

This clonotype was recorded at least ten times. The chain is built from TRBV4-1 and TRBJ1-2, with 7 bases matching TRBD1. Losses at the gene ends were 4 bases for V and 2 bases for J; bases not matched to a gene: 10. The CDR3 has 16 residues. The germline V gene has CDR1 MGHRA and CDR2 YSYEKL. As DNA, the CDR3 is TGCGCCAGCAGCCGCGGACCCGGGACAGAGAACTATGGCTACACCTTC. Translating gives CASSRGPGTENYGYTF.

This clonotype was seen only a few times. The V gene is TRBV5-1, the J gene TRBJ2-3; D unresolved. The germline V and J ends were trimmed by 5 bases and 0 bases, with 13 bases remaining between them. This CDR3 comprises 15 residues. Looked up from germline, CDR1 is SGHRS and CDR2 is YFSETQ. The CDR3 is CASSPAWGSTDTQYF. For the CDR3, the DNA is TGCGCCAGCAGTCCCGCCTGGGGTAGCACAGATACGCAGTATTTT.

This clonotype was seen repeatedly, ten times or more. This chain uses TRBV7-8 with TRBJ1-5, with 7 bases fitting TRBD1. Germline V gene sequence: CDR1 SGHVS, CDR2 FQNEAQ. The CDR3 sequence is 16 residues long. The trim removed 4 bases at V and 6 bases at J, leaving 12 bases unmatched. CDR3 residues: CASSSSAGGYGQPQHF. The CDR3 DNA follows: TGTGCCAGCAGCTCCTCGGCAGGGGGTTACGGTCAGCCCCAGCATTTT.

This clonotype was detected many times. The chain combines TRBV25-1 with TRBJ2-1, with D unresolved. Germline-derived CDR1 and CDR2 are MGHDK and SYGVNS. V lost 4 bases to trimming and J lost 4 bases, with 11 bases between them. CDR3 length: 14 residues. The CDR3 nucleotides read TGTGCCAGCAGTGGCCGGCGTCAATACAATGAGCAGTTCTTC. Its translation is CASSGRRQYNEQFF.

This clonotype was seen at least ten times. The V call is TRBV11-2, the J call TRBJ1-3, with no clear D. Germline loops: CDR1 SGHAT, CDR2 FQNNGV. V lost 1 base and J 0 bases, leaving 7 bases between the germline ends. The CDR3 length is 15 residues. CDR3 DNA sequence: TGTGCCAGCAGCTTAGGGATAAGCTCTGGAAACACCATATATTTT. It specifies CASSLGISSGNTIYF.